These 31 T cell receptor beta chains originate from one sample sequenced in a study of T cells in Graves' hyperthyroidism and ophthalmopathy. TCR beta CDR3 regions were amplified from RNA. The study used the HTBI primer set for a first-round RT-PCR of the TCR CDR3. TCRdb re-derived calls from the multiplex PCR reads in MiXCR, one entry per CDR3 protein. The repertoire includes 300,000 to 350,000 distinct CDR3 sequences, approximately 15% of them detected once, and 20% to 25% sits in the top ten. Input material: blood. The receptor source for this set is a woman aged 25 to 39 with Graves' hyperthyroidism.

This clonotype was recorded at least ten times. The V call is TRBV11-1, the J call TRBJ1-1; no reliable D call. V was shortened by 3 bases and J by 3 bases, with 8 bases between the two germline ends. CDR3 length: 13 residues. Germline CDR1 reads SGHAT; CDR2 reads FQDESV (reference sequence). CDR3 sequence: CASSFNIDTEAFF. In DNA, the CDR3 is TGTGCCAGCAGCTTCAACATAGACACTGAAGCTTTCTTT. The complete variable domain, with remaining parts taken from reference TRBV11-1 and TRBJ1-1, reads EAEVAQSPRYKITEKSQAVAFWCDPISGHATLYWYRQILGQGPELLVQFQDESVVDDSQLPKDRFSAERLKGVDSTLKIQPAELGDSAMYLCASSFNIDTEAFFGQGTRLTVV.

This clonotype was recorded at least ten times. CDR3 DNA: TGTGCCAGCAGTTTGGTTAATATATTAAATGAGCAGTTCTTC. It encodes CASSLVNILNEQFF. J is TRBJ2-1 and V is TRBV28; D remains ambiguous. The CDR3 contains 14 residues. V lost 3 bases and J 7 bases, leaving 13 bases between the germline ends. CDR1 MDHEN and CDR2 SYDVKM come from the germline V gene.

This clonotype was counted only a few times. V is TRBV3-1 and J is TRBJ1-1; maybe TRBD1 (5 bases). Trimming pared 0 bases from V and 0 bases from J, leaving 11 bases between. CDR1 and CDR2 (germline): LGHDT, YNNKEL (reference sequence). The length of the CDR3 is 16 residues. CDR3 bases: TGTGCCAGCAGCCAAGACGGGCCAGGGATGAACACTGAAGCTTTCTTT. It encodes CASSQDGPGMNTEAFF.

This clonotype was seen many times. This chain joins TRBV12-3 or TRBV12-4 and TRBJ2-4; TRBD2 matches 10 bases. The CDR3 is made up of 24 amino acids. The trim removed 3 bases at V and 8 bases at J, leaving 34 bases unmatched. CDR3 loop: CASSFGGRGGLAGGPLPPKDIQYF. The CDR3 DNA reads TGTGCCAGCAGTTTTGGGGGGCGGGGGGGCTTAGCGGGAGGCCCCCTCCCCCCTAAGGACATTCAGTACTTC.

This clonotype was counted many times. The chain recombines TRBV28 with TRBJ1-2; TRBD1 matches 10 bases. V was pared by 6 bases and J by 2 bases, with 3 bases of the junction left unmatched. The CDR3 has 14 residues. Germline V gives CDR1 MDHEN, CDR2 SYDVKM. The CDR3 nucleotides read TGTGCCAGCAGATTGACAGGGGGCAACTATGGCTACACCTTC. Amino acids: CASRLTGGNYGYTF.

This clonotype was counted ten times or more. The chain carries TRBV18 and TRBJ1-1; TRBD1 matches at 7 bases. After removal of 3 bases from V and 2 bases from J, the junction contained 3 bases not matched to a gene. Germline-derived CDR1 and CDR2 are KGHSH and LQKENI. The CDR3 is 14 residues long. CDR3 region: CASSPSGGNTEAFF. The CDR3, as DNA: TGTGCCAGCTCACCGTCAGGGGGAAACACTGAAGCTTTCTTT.

The sample holds a few counts of this clonotype. This chain connects TRBV12-3 or TRBV12-4 to TRBJ2-1; a possible D gene is TRBD1 (6 bases). The V end was cut by 3 bases, the J end by 8 bases, with 20 bases between. CDR3 length equals 16 residues. In DNA form, the CDR3 reads TGTGCCAGCAGTTTTTACGGGACCCGCTCAGGGGATGAGCAGTTCTTC. Translated: CASSFYGTRSGDEQFF.

The chain joins TRBV19 to TRBJ1-1; D ambiguous. The CDR3 length is 12 residues. Germline V gene lookup returns CDR1 LNHDA and CDR2 SQIVND (reference sequence). V was shortened by 7 bases and J by 5 bases, with 11 bases between the two germline ends. The CDR3 here is CASKWGGTEAFF. The DNA of the CDR3 is TGTGCCAGTAAATGGGGAGGGACTGAAGCTTTCTTT.

The chain links TRBV14 to TRBJ2-3, with unresolved D. This CDR3 region has 15 residues. The V gene lost 0 bases and the J gene lost 4 bases, with 11 bases spanning the gap. The germline gives CDR1 SGHDN, CDR2 FVKESK. The CDR3 sequence is CASSQEVRGSDTQYF. DNA of the CDR3: TGTGCCAGCAGCCAAGAGGTTCGTGGATCAGATACGCAGTATTTT.

This clonotype has a handful of counts. The rearrangement uses TRBV20-1 and TRBJ2-3, with D uncertain. This CDR3 has 13 residues. Trimming removed 3 bases from V and 8 bases from J, with 15 bases in between. Germline assignment: CDR1 DFQATT and CDR2 SNEGSKA (reference sequence). CDR3 sequence: CSASDSPGGTQYF. The CDR3 coding sequence is TGCAGTGCTAGCGACTCTCCGGGTGGTACGCAGTATTTT.

Only a few counts were recorded for this clonotype. The J gene is TRBJ2-3, the V gene TRBV29-1; a possible D gene is TRBD2 (5 bases). The CDR3 spans 14 residues. From germline, CDR1 is SQVTM and CDR2 ANQGSEA. The V end lost 3 bases, the J end lost 0 bases, and 10 bases lay between the germline ends. The CDR3 sequence is CSVEDSSSTDTQYF. The CDR3, as DNA: TGCAGCGTTGAGGACTCGTCTAGCACAGATACGCAGTATTTT.

There are a few counts of this clonotype. The chain combines TRBV28 with TRBJ2-6; possibly TRBD1 for D (5 bases). The germline CDR1 and CDR2 sequences are MDHEN and SYDVKM. V was trimmed by 5 bases and J by 2 bases, leaving 13 bases between them. The CDR3 is 16 amino acids. The CDR3 DNA follows: TGTGCCAGCAGTATACATGCAGGGACTGGGGCCAACGTCCTGACTTTC. Its protein is CASSIHAGTGANVLTF.

This clonotype was picked up a small number of times. The genes are TRBV30 and TRBJ2-3; D might be TRBD1 or TRBD2, each matching 5 bases. Trimming took off 3 bases at V and 6 bases at J, with 10 bases between the two ends. CDR3 size: 12 residues. Germline lookup yields CDR1 GTSNPN and CDR2 SVGIG (reference sequence). CDR3 in amino acids: CAWRGVGDTQYF. CDR3 DNA: TGTGCCTGGAGGGGGGTAGGGGATACGCAGTATTTT. The full variable domain, with the rest looked up from reference TRBV30 and TRBJ2-3, is SQTIHQWPATLVQPVGSPLSLECTVEGTSNPNLYWYRQAAGRGLQLLFYSVGIGQISSEVPQNLSASRPQDRQFILSSKKLLLSDSGFYLCAWRGVGDTQYFGPGTRLTVL.

This chain uses TRBV7-2 with TRBJ1-3; no firm D call. The CDR3 covers 15 residues. V was clipped by 6 bases and J by 0 bases, with 12 bases between them. Germline CDR1 SGHTA, CDR2 FQGNSA. In DNA, the CDR3 is TGTGCCAGCAGGACGGGCAGTTACTCTGGAAACACCATATATTTT. Translation: CASRTGSYSGNTIYF.

This clonotype came up many times. The chain uses TRBV28 and TRBJ2-1, with 10 bases aligning to TRBD2. Germline V gene lookup returns CDR1 MDHEN and CDR2 SYDVKM. CDR3 size: 15 residues. V lost 6 bases, J lost 2 bases, and 4 bases stayed unmatched. The DNA of the CDR3 is TGTGCCAGCAGCCCTCTAGCGGGGGCCTACAATGAGCAGTTCTTC. Translated: CASSPLAGAYNEQFF.

This clonotype appeared many times. The rearrangement links TRBV11-2 to TRBJ2-7; the match to TRBD2 covers 10 bases. Trimming removed 5 bases from V and 4 bases from J; junction bases left unmatched: 8. The V gene's germline CDR1 is SGHAT and CDR2 FQNNGV. The CDR3 is 15 residues long. The CDR3 DNA sequence: TGTGCCAGCAGCCCCGCTAGCGGGAGTGTATACGAGCAGTACTTC. Amino acids: CASSPASGSVYEQYF.

This clonotype was picked up many times. The rearrangement links TRBV5-1 to TRBJ2-1; the D gene could be TRBD1 or TRBD2 (5 bases each). The CDR3 extends over 14 amino acids. Looked up from germline, CDR1 is SGHRS and CDR2 is YFSETQ. Trimming stripped 0 bases from V and 8 bases from J, with 12 bases between. The CDR3 sequence is CASSLGGLMDEQFF. CDR3 coding DNA: TGCGCCAGCAGCTTGGGGGGGTTGATGGATGAGCAGTTCTTC. Filled out from reference TRBV5-1 and TRBJ2-1, the complete variable domain reads KAGVTQTPRYLIKTRGQQVTLSCSPISGHRSVSWYQQTPGQGLQFLFEYFSETQRNKGNFPGRFSGRQFSNSRSEMNVSTLELGDSALYLCASSLGGLMDEQFFGPGTRLTVL.

This clonotype turned up a few times. CDR3 DNA: TGTGCCACCAGCAGAGATAGCAGCTACGAGCAGTACTTC. Its protein product is CATSRDSSYEQYF. The chain employs TRBV15 and TRBJ2-7, with D uncertain. The CDR3 has 13 amino acids. V gave up 0 bases and J gave up 3 bases, with 6 bases separating them. The V gene's germline CDR1 is LNHNV and CDR2 YYDKDF (reference sequence).

This clonotype turned up a few times. The chain recombines TRBV18 with TRBJ1-3, with D hard to call. Germline V gene data show CDR1 as KGHSH and CDR2 as LQKENI. The CDR3 has 14 residues. Trimming took 2 bases from V and 4 from J, leaving 9 bases between them. CDR3 sequence reads: CASSPETKGNTIYF. CDR3 bases: TGTGCCAGCTCACCAGAGACCAAAGGAAACACCATATATTTT.

In its sample, this clonotype was seen a few times. The V call is TRBV5-4, the J call TRBJ1-1, with 7 bases lining up with TRBD1. The CDR3 extends over 13 amino acids. V lost 4 bases to trimming and J lost 7 bases; unmatched junction nucleotides: 7. Germline V gene sequence: CDR1 SGHNT, CDR2 YYREEE (reference sequence). CDR3 loop: CASSPRDSLEAFF. In DNA form, the CDR3 reads TGTGCCAGCAGCCCCCGGGACAGCCTTGAAGCTTTCTTT.

This chain uses TRBV6-1 with TRBJ2-5; D ambiguous. CDR1 MNHNS and CDR2 SASEGT come from the germline V gene. Trimming removed 6 bases from V and 9 bases from J, with 20 bases in between. This CDR3 has 14 amino acids. The CDR3 sequence: CASSQDGQESAQYF. The CDR3 region has the DNA TGTGCCAGCAGCCAGGACGGGCAGGAGAGTGCCCAGTACTTC.

This clonotype was seen only a few times. V and J are TRBV19 and TRBJ2-6; no clear D. Germline CDR1 LNHDA, CDR2 SQIVND (reference sequence). The CDR3 is made up of 16 amino acids. Trimming stripped 4 bases from V and 0 bases from J, with 10 bases between. This CDR3 is CASSTVISSGANVLTF. The CDR3 DNA reads TGTGCCAGTAGTACCGTGATAAGCTCTGGGGCCAACGTCCTGACTTTC. The full variable domain, its missing parts supplied by reference TRBV19 and TRBJ2-6, is DGGITQSPKYLFRKEGQNVTLSCEQNLNHDAMYWYRQDPGQGLRLIYYSQIVNDFQKGDIAEGYSVSREKKESFPLTVTSAQKNPTAFYLCASSTVISSGANVLTFGAGSRLTVL.

This clonotype appeared a few times. This may stem from a read error, because a much larger clone lies one nucleotide away. J is TRBJ2-1 and V is TRBV28; 13 nucleotides line up with TRBD2. Germline V gives CDR1 MDHEN, CDR2 SYDVKM. V shed 6 bases, J shed 9 bases, and the junction held 14 bases outside the gene matches. The CDR3 sequence is 17 residues long. The CDR3 protein is CASRSGTSGKLRVEQFF. As DNA, the CDR3 is TGTGCCAGCAGATCTGGGACTAGCGGGAAATTAAGGGTTGAGCAGTTCTTC.

This clonotype was found many times. The chain couples TRBV6-1 to TRBJ1-4, with TRBD1 matching 9 bases. CDR1 is MNHNS and CDR2 is SASEGT in the germline V gene. The CDR3 has 14 residues. The junction had 4 bases not matched to a gene; V was cut back by 6 bases and J by 5 bases. CDR3 amino acids: CASSPGTGNEKLFF. The DNA for the CDR3 is TGTGCCAGCAGCCCCGGGACAGGGAATGAAAAACTGTTTTTT.

This clonotype was seen repeatedly, ten times or more. The chain employs TRBV20-1 and TRBJ1-1; D is ambiguous. Germline lookup yields CDR1 DFQATT and CDR2 SNEGSKA (reference sequence). The CDR3 runs to 14 residues. V shed 0 bases and J shed 7 bases, with 15 bases lying between them. The CDR3 loop is CSARDPALPGEAFF. In DNA form, the CDR3 reads TGCAGTGCTAGAGACCCCGCTCTTCCGGGTGAAGCTTTCTTT.

In its sample, this clonotype was seen many times. The chain couples TRBV20-1 to TRBJ1-6, with 7 bases that match TRBD1. The CDR3 runs to 13 residues. V dropped 8 bases and J dropped 10; count of bases not matched to a gene: 11. CDR1 is DFQATT and CDR2 is SNEGSKA in the germline V gene (reference sequence). The CDR3 protein is CSTTGPGGSPLHF. In DNA, the CDR3 is TGCAGTACTACGGGGCCAGGGGGATCACCCCTCCACTTT.

This clonotype was recorded at least ten times. This chain connects TRBV24-1 to TRBJ1-2; D uncertain. The V and J ends lost 5 bases and 0 bases respectively, with 12 bases between them. In germline, CDR1 is KGHDR, CDR2 SFDVKD. CDR3 size: 15 residues. CDR3 in amino acids: CATSGPFEANYGYTF. In DNA form, the CDR3 reads TGTGCCACCAGTGGGCCCTTCGAGGCTAACTATGGCTACACCTTC.

This clonotype turned up a few times. The V and J genes are TRBV5-1 and TRBJ2-5, with a weak D call TRBD1 (6 bases). Trimming took 9 bases from V and 4 from J, leaving 19 bases between them. This CDR3 is built from 14 residues. CDR1 is SGHRS and CDR2 is YFSETQ in the germline V gene. CDR3 sequence reads: CATNPGAVGETQYF. The CDR3 coding sequence is TGCGCCACCAACCCAGGGGCGGTCGGAGAGACCCAGTACTTC. Full variable domain (remainder filled in from reference TRBV5-1 and TRBJ2-5): KAGVTQTPRYLIKTRGQQVTLSCSPISGHRSVSWYQQTPGQGLQFLFEYFSETQRNKGNFPGRFSGRQFSNSRSEMNVSTLELGDSALYLCATNPGAVGETQYFGPGTRLLVL.

CDR3 residues: CASSHPLGGAEAFF. CDR3 DNA: TGTGCCAGCAGCCATCCTCTGGGAGGCGCTGAAGCTTTCTTT. The V call is TRBV3-1, the J call TRBJ1-1; D call uncertain. This CDR3 region has 14 residues. V was cut by 3 bases and J by 6 bases, with 14 bases left in between. In germline, CDR1 is LGHDT, CDR2 YNNKEL (reference sequence). The full variable domain, its missing parts supplied by reference TRBV3-1 and TRBJ1-1, is DTAVSQTPKYLVTQMGNDKSIKCEQNLGHDTMYWYKQDSKKFLKIMFSYNNKELIINETVPNRFSPKSPDKAHLNLHINSLELGDSAVYFCASSHPLGGAEAFFGQGTRLTVV.

The CDR3 sequence: CASSQLAKNEQFF. In nucleotides, the CDR3 is TGTGCCAGCAGCCAGCTAGCGAAAAATGAGCAGTTCTTC. J is TRBJ2-1 and V is TRBV11-2; D may be TRBD2 (6 bases). Trimming left V 5 bases short and J 7 bases short, with 12 bases between. The CDR3 runs 13 residues. In germline, CDR1 is SGHAT, CDR2 FQNNGV.

A few counts support this clonotype. This chain joins TRBV7-8 and TRBJ1-6; no clear D. CDR3 length equals 14 residues. Germline V CDR1 and CDR2: SGHVS, FQNEAQ. Trimming took off 3 bases at V and 7 bases at J, with 10 bases between the two ends. The CDR3 coding sequence is TGTGCCAGCAGCTTGGAAGGGCTCAATTCACCCCTCCACTTT. The encoded protein is CASSLEGLNSPLHF. Together with reference TRBV7-8 and TRBJ1-6, the CDR3 gives the full variable domain: GAGVSQSPRYKVAKRGQDVALRCDPISGHVSLFWYQQALGQGPEFLTYFQNEAQLDKSGLPSDRFFAERPEGSVSTLKIQRTQQEDSAVYLCASSLEGLNSPLHFGNGTRLTVT.